The 23 T cell receptor beta chains below all came from one sample that was sequenced in a study of graft-versus-host responses after intestinal transplantation. Here immunoSEQ multiplex PCR was the method, and the copy in TCRdb shows in-frame clones only, minus some. The sample shows about 120,000 clones, approximately 90% of them seen only once. For these receptors, no antigen is known. This material consisted of unstimulated CD4+ T cells sorted from spleen or lymph node cells, taken before intestinal transplant. These receptors were taken from a human donor who received an intestinal transplant.

This clone appeared once. The J gene is TRBJ1-1, the V gene TRBV9; possibly TRBD1 for D (5 bases). The CDR3 consists of 14 residues. The V end lost 5 bases, the J end lost 5 bases, and 16 bases lay between the germline ends. The V gene's germline CDR1 is SGDLS and CDR2 YYNGEE. CDR3 bases: TGTGCCAGCAGTGCGGGGGTTGGTAGGACTGAAGCTTTCTTT. Translation gives CASSAGVGRTEAFF. Full variable domain (outside the CDR3, taken from reference TRBV9 and TRBJ1-1): DSGVTQTPKHLITATGQRVTLRCSPRSGDLSVYWYQQSLDQGLQFLIQYYNGEERAKGNILERFSAQQFPDLHSELNLSSLELGDSALYFCASSAGVGRTEAFFGQGTRLTVV.

This chain links TRBV15 with TRBJ1-3; 9 bases are shared with TRBD1. The CDR3 contains 16 residues. The trim removed 0 bases at V and 4 bases at J, leaving 4 bases unmatched. The V gene's germline CDR1 is LNHNV and CDR2 YYDKDF (reference sequence). The CDR3 bases are TGTGCCACCAGCAGAGACGGGACAGGGAAGGGAAACACCATATATTTT. Its translation: CATSRDGTGKGNTIYF.

The rearrangement uses TRBV6-6 and TRBJ1-1, with a possible D match to TRBD1 (6 bases). The CDR3 length is 14 residues. The V gene's germline CDR1 is MNHNY and CDR2 SVGAGI (reference sequence). V lost 5 bases, J lost 4 bases, and 14 bases lay in between. The DNA for the CDR3 is TGTGCCAGCAGTCGTGCAGGGGCGGCCACTGAAGCTTTCTTT. Translation gives CASSRAGAATEAFF.

This clone came up a few times. The CDR3 DNA sequence: TGTGCCTGGAGCAAAGCCGGGACACCTAATTCACCCCTCCACTTT. Translated: CAWSKAGTPNSPLHF. V usage is TRBV30 and J usage is TRBJ1-6, with a tentative D call TRBD1 (6 bases). This CDR3 is 15 amino acids long. Germline lookup yields CDR1 GTSNPN and CDR2 SVGIG (reference sequence). Deletions cut 3 bases from V and 6 bases from J, with 15 bases between. Complete variable domain (other parts from reference TRBV30 and TRBJ1-6): SQTIHQWPATLVQPVGSPLSLECTVEGTSNPNLYWYRQAAGRGLQLLFYSVGIGQISSEVPQNLSASRPQDRQFILSSKKLLLSDSGFYLCAWSKAGTPNSPLHFGNGTRLTVT.

The rearrangement joins TRBV11-2 to TRBJ2-7; TRBD1 matches at 7 bases. V was pared by 5 bases and J by 5 bases, with 9 bases of the junction left unmatched. The germline V gene has CDR1 SGHAT and CDR2 FQNNGV. There are 14 residues in the CDR3. The CDR3: CASSRNGQENEQYF. The CDR3 region has the DNA TGTGCCAGCAGCCGGAACGGACAGGAGAACGAGCAGTACTTC.

The rearrangement joins TRBV2 to TRBJ2-7; 7 nucleotides match TRBD1. Germline V gene data show CDR1 as SNHLY and CDR2 as FYNNEI. The V and J ends lost 8 bases and 3 bases, in that order; junction bases with no gene match: 10. The CDR3 is made up of 14 amino acids. CDR3 in amino acids: CASWVGDRIYEQYF. CDR3 bases: TGTGCCAGCTGGGTCGGGGACAGAATCTACGAGCAGTACTTC.

The chain combines TRBV15 with TRBJ2-3, with 7 bases aligning to TRBD2. Germline CDR1 is LNHNV and CDR2 is YYDKDF (reference sequence). This CDR3 is 16 amino acids long. With V trimmed by 3 bases and J by 2 bases, 8 bases remained unmatched. This chain's CDR3 is CATSSVLAENTDTQYF. CDR3 sequence (DNA): TGTGCCACCAGCAGCGTTCTAGCGGAGAACACAGATACGCAGTATTTT.

This clone has only one observation. The chain links TRBV30 to TRBJ1-1, with D possibly matching TRBD1 (5 bases). This CDR3 comprises 11 residues. V lost 2 bases, J lost 8 bases, and 9 bases lay in between. The germline gives CDR1 GTSNPN, CDR2 SVGIG (reference sequence). The CDR3 region is CAWSPRTEAFF. In DNA, the CDR3 is TGTGCCTGGAGTCCCCGGACAGAAGCTTTCTTT.

The chain couples TRBV6-5 to TRBJ2-7; 8 positions agree with TRBD1. Germline CDR1 is MNHEY and CDR2 is SVGAGI. With V trimmed by 7 bases and J by 3 bases, 11 bases remained unmatched. This CDR3 has 15 amino acids. CDR3 protein: CASNPGQGPYYEQYF. CDR3 nucleotides: TGTGCCAGCAACCCCGGACAGGGACCCTACTACGAGCAGTACTTC.

The V call is TRBV27, the J call TRBJ1-1; D is perhaps TRBD1 (5 bases). This CDR3 region has 13 residues. The ends were cut back, 10 bases at V and 3 bases at J, with 15 bases in the middle. Germline CDR1 reads MNHEY; CDR2 reads SMNVEV (reference sequence). The CDR3 loop is CATAQEGYTEAFF. CDR3 DNA sequence: TGTGCCACCGCCCAGGAGGGGTACACTGAAGCTTTCTTT.

This clone was seen a single time. The chain combines TRBV7-7 with TRBJ2-1; TRBD2 agrees at 9 bases. The V gene's germline CDR1 is SSHAT and CDR2 FNYEAQ (reference sequence). The length of the CDR3 is 15 residues. With V trimmed by 5 bases and J by 1 base, 3 bases remained unmatched. As DNA, the CDR3 is TGTGCCAGCAGCCCGACTAGCGGTTCCTACAATGAGCAGTTCTTC. Amino acid sequence: CASSPTSGSYNEQFF.

V usage is TRBV30 and J usage is TRBJ1-1, with unresolved D. V lost 3 bases to trimming and J lost 1 base, with 15 bases between them. Germline CDR1 reads GTSNPN; CDR2 reads SVGIG (reference sequence). This CDR3 region has 15 residues. CDR3 sequence: CAWSLYVNGNTEAFF. CDR3 DNA: TGTGCCTGGAGCTTGTATGTCAACGGGAACACTGAAGCTTTCTTT.

V is TRBV11-3 and J is TRBJ2-2; 8 nucleotides line up with TRBD1. CDR3 size: 17 residues. V was clipped by 1 base and J by 1 base; unmatched bases: 5. Germline loops: CDR1 SGHNT, CDR2 YENEEA. CDR3 nucleotide sequence: TGTGCCAGCAGCTTAGTTGGTGGACAGGGGAACACCGGGGAGCTGTTTTTT. It encodes CASSLVGGQGNTGELFF.

The chain combines TRBV5-1 with TRBJ2-7; perhaps TRBD1 as D (5 bases). Deletions cut 1 base from V and 5 bases from J, with 10 bases between. Germline loops: CDR1 SGHRS, CDR2 YFSETQ. The CDR3 extends over 13 amino acids. The CDR3 nucleotides read TGCGCCAGCAGCTTGAGGGGAAGCCACGAGCAGTACTTC. Its translation: CASSLRGSHEQYF.

The chain is built from TRBV9 and TRBJ1-6, with 7 bases matching TRBD1. V shed 4 bases and J 7 bases; nucleotides not matched to a gene: 11. In germline, CDR1 is SGDLS, CDR2 YYNGEE. The CDR3 runs to 16 residues. This chain's CDR3 is CASSLEQGLGNSPLHF. The DNA of the CDR3 is TGTGCCAGCAGCTTAGAACAGGGGTTGGGGAATTCACCCCTCCACTTT.

This clone was detected once. This chain links TRBV7-2 with TRBJ1-4; TRBD1 matches at 8 bases. CDR1 is SGHTA and CDR2 is FQGNSA in the germline V gene. J lost 7 bases, V lost 5 bases, and 6 bases had no gene match. The CDR3 length is 14 residues. The DNA for the CDR3 is TGTGCCAGCAGCCCAGGGGGCGCCGGTGAAAAACTGTTTTTT. This sequence encodes CASSPGGAGEKLFF.

The rearrangement links TRBV5-1 to TRBJ1-2, with TRBD1 matching over 10 bases. The CDR3 runs to 16 residues. The junction had 10 bases not matched to a gene; V was cut back by 0 bases and J by 8 bases. Germline values: CDR1 SGHRS, CDR2 YFSETQ. CDR3 region: CASSLGPVGQGIGYTF. The CDR3 DNA follows: TGCGCCAGCAGCTTGGGGCCGGTGGGACAGGGGATAGGCTACACCTTC.

The chain employs TRBV28 and TRBJ2-1, with 7 nucleotides matching TRBD1. V was clipped by 8 bases and J by 8 bases; unmatched bases: 12. Germline lookup yields CDR1 MDHEN and CDR2 SYDVKM. The CDR3 sequence is 14 residues long. The CDR3 region is CASLPPRGRYEQFF. CDR3 coding DNA: TGTGCCAGCCTTCCGCCGAGGGGGCGTTATGAGCAGTTCTTC.

CDR3 in amino acids: CASSPGRVGEKLFF. The CDR3 region has the DNA TGTGCCAGCTCACCAGGCAGGGTGGGAGAAAAACTGTTTTTT. This rearrangement joins TRBV18 to TRBJ1-4; D possibly corresponds to TRBD1 (5 bases). CDR1 KGHSH and CDR2 LQKENI come from the germline V gene. V was pared by 2 bases and J by 8 bases, with 12 bases between. This CDR3 spans 14 amino acids.

The chain is built from TRBV6-1 and TRBJ1-6; D uncertain. Germline CDR1 is MNHNS and CDR2 is SASEGT. This CDR3 is 11 amino acids long. Trimming removed 0 bases from V and 13 bases from J, with 4 bases in between. For the CDR3, the DNA is TGTGCCAGCAGTGAAGCCTCCCCCCTCCACTTT. Amino acid sequence: CASSEASPLHF.

The chain links TRBV19 to TRBJ2-7, with a tentative D call TRBD2 (5 bases). V lost 2 bases to trimming and J lost 1 base, with 9 bases between them. Germline CDR1 reads LNHDA; CDR2 reads SQIVND (reference sequence). The CDR3 covers 14 residues. The CDR3 region has the DNA TGTGCCAGTAGTATAACGGGGAATTCCTACGAGCAGTACTTC. Its translation is CASSITGNSYEQYF.

In its sample, this clone was seen a few times. The J gene is TRBJ1-2, the V gene TRBV4-1, with a tentative D call TRBD1 (5 bases). CDR1 and CDR2 (germline): MGHRA, YSYEKL. This CDR3 has 13 amino acids. V gave up 0 bases and J gave up 3 bases, with 5 bases separating them. CDR3 residues: CASSQDRDYGYTF. Written as DNA, the CDR3 is TGCGCCAGCAGCCAAGACAGGGACTATGGCTACACCTTC.

This chain joins TRBV15 and TRBJ2-1; no definite D call. The germline CDR1 and CDR2 sequences are LNHNV and YYDKDF (reference sequence). Trimming took off 1 base at V and 5 bases at J, with 15 bases between the two ends. This CDR3 has 16 residues. This CDR3 reads CATSRAPRNTHNEQFF. The CDR3 DNA follows: TGTGCCACCAGCAGAGCCCCCCGAAATACTCACAATGAGCAGTTCTTC.